This passage covers 25 T cell receptor beta chains from one sample sequenced in a study of cytomegalovirus exposure and HLA in healthy donors. It was with 60 Vbeta and 13 Jbeta primers that the PCR ran. Produced via immunoSEQ multiplex PCR; TCRdb's table is partial and in-frame only. The repertoire table contains around 80,000 clones. The sample was PBMCs. The source of these receptors is a boy younger than 18 in good health and CMV-seronegative.

The rearrangement uses TRBV5-1 and TRBJ1-2; tentative D call: TRBD1 (6 bases). Between the trimmed V and J ends, which lost 7 bases and 2 bases, there was a span of 9 bases. The CDR3 consists of 12 residues. Germline V lookup: CDR1 SGHRS, CDR2 YFSETQ. The CDR3 sequence: CASGGSNYGYTF. DNA of the CDR3: TGCGCCAGCGGGGGCTCCAACTATGGCTACACCTTC.

This CDR3 is CSAARDREAFF. CDR3 nucleotides: TGCAGTGCAGCCCGGGACAGGGAAGCTTTCTTT. The V gene is TRBV20-1, the J gene TRBJ1-1; 8 bases fit TRBD1. CDR3 length equals 11 residues. With 6 bases clipped from V and 8 bases from J, the junction kept 5 bases outside the gene matches. Germline V lookup: CDR1 DFQATT, CDR2 SNEGSKA (reference sequence).

The chain joins TRBV6-6 to TRBJ2-5, with 7 bases aligning to TRBD1. The ends lost 2 bases at V and 3 bases at J; junction bases unmatched: 3. This CDR3 comprises 14 residues. From germline, CDR1 is MNHNY and CDR2 SVGAGI (reference sequence). The CDR3 DNA follows: TGTGCCAGCAGTTACGGGACAGCAAAAGAGACCCAGTACTTC. This codes for CASSYGTAKETQYF.

The rearrangement joins TRBV19 to TRBJ2-1; TRBD2 is a possible D gene (7 bases). Looked up from germline, CDR1 is LNHDA and CDR2 is SQIVND (reference sequence). The CDR3 is made up of 15 amino acids. The V gene lost 6 bases and the J gene lost 0 bases, with 12 bases spanning the gap. In DNA, the CDR3 is TGTGCCAGTAGCCTAGGGGGGGCCTCCTACAATGAGCAGTTCTTC. This translates into CASSLGGASYNEQFF.

Of note for this clone: Mismatch with germline at one junction end may stem from a read error. The chain combines TRBV29-1 with TRBJ1-2; 11 bases match TRBD1. CDR3 length: 12 residues. CDR1 is SQVTM, CDR2 ANQGSEA, per germline. CDR3 loop: CSVVSWTGGPGF. The CDR3 region has the DNA TGCAGCGTTGTGAGTTGGACAGGGGGCCCCGGCTTC.

This chain joins TRBV19 and TRBJ2-3; TRBD1 aligns across 7 bases. The germline gives CDR1 LNHDA, CDR2 SQIVND (reference sequence). This CDR3 has 15 amino acids. The junction had 5 bases not matched to a gene; V was cut back by 5 bases and J by 0 bases. The CDR3 coding sequence is TGTGCCAGTAGTGCCACAGGGGTGAGCACAGATACGCAGTATTTT. Amino acids: CASSATGVSTDTQYF. Filled out from reference TRBV19 and TRBJ2-3, the complete variable domain reads DGGITQSPKYLFRKEGQNVTLSCEQNLNHDAMYWYRQDPGQGLRLIYYSQIVNDFQKGDIAEGYSVSREKKESFPLTVTSAQKNPTAFYLCASSATGVSTDTQYFGPGTRLTVL.

About this clone: This specimen includes other DNA sequences encoding the same CDR3. The V call is TRBV6-1, the J call TRBJ1-2, with no clear D. Germline V gene data show CDR1 as MNHNS and CDR2 as SASEGT. The CDR3 consists of 13 residues. Trimming shortened V by 1 base and J by 5 bases, and 8 bases separated the two germline ends. Here the CDR3 reads CASSEVGGYGYTF. For the CDR3, the DNA is TGTGCCAGCAGTGAAGTCGGCGGGTATGGCTACACCTTC.

The gene calls are TRBV7-2 and TRBJ1-2; possibly TRBD1 for D (5 bases). Looked up from germline, CDR1 is SGHTA and CDR2 is FQGNSA. V was trimmed by 5 bases and J by 6 bases, leaving 13 bases between them. This CDR3 contains 13 residues. The CDR3 loop is CASSRGVTNGYTF. CDR3 nucleotides: TGTGCCAGCAGCCGGGGGGTTACTAATGGCTACACCTTC.

The chain joins TRBV6-6 to TRBJ2-7; the D is unclear. Germline lookup yields CDR1 MNHNY and CDR2 SVGAGI (reference sequence). The CDR3 covers 15 residues. The V gene lost 2 bases and the J gene lost 2 bases, with 13 bases spanning the gap. CDR3 sequence reads: CASSYGSVFPYEQYF. The CDR3 nucleotides are TGTGCCAGCAGTTACGGCTCAGTCTTTCCCTACGAGCAGTACTTC.

V and J are TRBV29-1 and TRBJ1-1; D is uncertain. V dropped 3 bases and J dropped 2 bases, with 10 bases sitting between them. This CDR3 is 13 amino acids long. Germline loops: CDR1 SQVTM, CDR2 ANQGSEA. The CDR3 DNA reads as TGCAGCGTTGATGGGCTTGGAAACACTGAAGCTTTCTTT. Translation gives CSVDGLGNTEAFF.

The chain carries TRBV25-1 and TRBJ2-2, with D tentatively TRBD1 (6 bases). With 1 base removed from V and 0 bases from J, the gap between germline ends came to 9 bases. The CDR3 is 16 amino acids. Germline loops: CDR1 MGHDK, CDR2 SYGVNS. The chain's CDR3 is CASSESWTANTGELFF. In DNA, the CDR3 is TGTGCCAGCAGTGAATCTTGGACAGCGAACACCGGGGAGCTGTTTTTT.

V gene TRBV9 combines with J gene TRBJ2-7; D perhaps matches TRBD1 (5 bases). Trimming stripped 4 bases from V and 0 bases from J, with 17 bases between. The CDR3 is 16 amino acids. CDR1 is SGDLS and CDR2 is YYNGEE in the germline V gene. The CDR3 spells CASSPDSTSSSYEQYF. The CDR3 DNA follows: TGTGCCAGCAGCCCAGACAGCACCTCTAGCTCCTACGAGCAGTACTTC.

The chain is built from TRBV6-5 and TRBJ2-7; 11 positions agree with TRBD2. Trimming removed 6 bases from V and 0 bases from J; junction bases left unmatched: 4. CDR3 length equals 15 residues. Germline CDR1 is MNHEY and CDR2 is SVGAGI. DNA for the CDR3: TGTGCCAGCAGCACTAGCGGGAGAAGCTCCTACGAGCAGTACTTC. As protein: CASSTSGRSSYEQYF.

The V gene is TRBV19, the J gene TRBJ1-1, with a tentative D call TRBD1 (5 bases). V lost 3 bases, J lost 6 bases, and 11 bases lay in between. The CDR3 covers 13 residues. Germline-derived CDR1 and CDR2 are LNHDA and SQIVND (reference sequence). DNA of the CDR3: TGTGCCAGTAGTATGTTGGGGGGGGCTGAAGCTTTCTTT. As protein: CASSMLGGAEAFF.

The chain is built from TRBV9 and TRBJ1-6, with TRBD1 matching 7 bases. The CDR3 is 19 residues long. CDR1 is SGDLS, CDR2 YYNGEE, per germline. The junction had 11 bases not matched to a gene; V was cut back by 0 bases and J by 2 bases. CDR3 in amino acids: CASSVEGDRATPYNSPLHF. The CDR3 DNA follows: TGTGCCAGCAGCGTAGAGGGGGACAGAGCGACACCCTATAATTCACCCCTCCACTTT.

The V call is TRBV7-6, the J call TRBJ2-2, with TRBD1 matching 8 bases. The germline gives CDR1 SGHVS, CDR2 FNYEAQ. Trimming cost V 4 bases and J 2 bases; bases outside gene matches: 6. The CDR3 length is 16 residues. As DNA, the CDR3 is TGTGCCAGCAGCTCCAGACAGGGGTATAACACCGGGGAGCTGTTTTTT. Amino acid sequence: CASSSRQGYNTGELFF.

This sequence joins TRBV10-2 and TRBJ1-5; 8 positions agree with TRBD1. The ends lost 6 bases at V and 2 bases at J; junction bases unmatched: 6. The CDR3 is made up of 15 amino acids. Germline V CDR1 and CDR2: WSHSY, SAAADI. The CDR3 sequence: CASRVGQGGNQPQHF. CDR3 coding DNA: TGCGCCAGCAGAGTCGGACAGGGCGGCAATCAGCCCCAGCATTTT.

V is TRBV2 and J is TRBJ1-6; D is undetermined. Trimming removed 4 bases at V and 7 bases at J, with 8 bases between. The length of the CDR3 is 13 residues. The V gene's germline CDR1 is SNHLY and CDR2 FYNNEI. CDR3 sequence (DNA): TGTGCCAGCAGTGGACTGAGAAATTCACCCCTCCACTTT. Its translation: CASSGLRNSPLHF.

The V call is TRBV12-2, the J call TRBJ2-7; the table's D call, TRBD1, was not checked against the DNA. TRBV12-2 constitutes a pseudogene. This CDR3 contains 15 residues. The CDR3 region is CASRLPRQQSYEQYF. CDR3 in DNA: TGTGCAAGTCGCTTACCCAGACAGCAATCCTACGAGCAGTACTTC.

The CDR3 bases are TGTGCCAGCAGTGGACCGGGGGGTAGGGATACGCAGTATTTT. This translates into CASSGPGGRDTQYF. V usage is TRBV27 and J usage is TRBJ2-3; TRBD2 agrees at 7 bases. Trimming removed 5 bases from V and 6 bases from J; junction bases left unmatched: 8. This CDR3 is built from 14 residues. Per the germline V gene, CDR1 is MNHEY and CDR2 is SMNVEV (reference sequence).

The genes are TRBV19 and TRBJ1-1; a possible D gene is TRBD1 (5 bases). The CDR3 covers 15 residues. Germline V gene lookup returns CDR1 LNHDA and CDR2 SQIVND (reference sequence). Trimming stripped 10 bases from V and 3 bases from J, with 21 bases between. For the CDR3, the DNA is TGTGCCATCTTACCTCGGGGGGGTATGGACACTGAAGCTTTCTTT. Its translation is CAILPRGGMDTEAFF.

The gene calls are TRBV12-2 and TRBJ1-5. TRBV12-2 is listed as a pseudogene. CDR3 length: 13 amino acids. CDR3 bases: TGTGCAAGTCGCCCCTCGCGGAATCAGCCCCAGCATTTT. Protein sequence: CASRPSRNQPQHF.

The V gene is TRBV12-5, the J gene TRBJ1-2; D is possibly TRBD1 (6 bases). The CDR3 is made up of 12 amino acids. Trimming cost V 7 bases and J 2 bases, with 8 bases left between them. CDR1 is LGHNT and CDR2 is FRNRAP in the germline V gene. In nucleotides, the CDR3 is TGTGCTAGTGCCCAGGGGAACTATGGCTACACCTTC. Its translation: CASAQGNYGYTF.

The rearrangement links TRBV6-4 to TRBJ2-1; 13 nucleotides align to TRBD2. The germline V gene has CDR1 MRHNA and CDR2 SNTAGT. After removal of 4 bases from V and 8 bases from J, the junction contained 5 bases not matched to a gene. This CDR3 is 15 amino acids long. CDR3 coding DNA: TGTGCCAGCAGTGCCACTAGCGGGGGGGCTGATGAGCAGTTCTTC. Translation gives CASSATSGGADEQFF.

The chain couples TRBV13 to TRBJ2-7; 9 bases map to TRBD1. Trimming at V came to 5 bases and at J to 5 bases, leaving 7 bases not matched to a gene. The V gene's germline CDR1 is PRHDT and CDR2 FYEKMQ (reference sequence). The CDR3 covers 14 residues. The CDR3 coding sequence is TGTGCCAGCAGCCCCCGGACAGGGGCAGACGAGCAGTACTTC. It codes for CASSPRTGADEQYF.